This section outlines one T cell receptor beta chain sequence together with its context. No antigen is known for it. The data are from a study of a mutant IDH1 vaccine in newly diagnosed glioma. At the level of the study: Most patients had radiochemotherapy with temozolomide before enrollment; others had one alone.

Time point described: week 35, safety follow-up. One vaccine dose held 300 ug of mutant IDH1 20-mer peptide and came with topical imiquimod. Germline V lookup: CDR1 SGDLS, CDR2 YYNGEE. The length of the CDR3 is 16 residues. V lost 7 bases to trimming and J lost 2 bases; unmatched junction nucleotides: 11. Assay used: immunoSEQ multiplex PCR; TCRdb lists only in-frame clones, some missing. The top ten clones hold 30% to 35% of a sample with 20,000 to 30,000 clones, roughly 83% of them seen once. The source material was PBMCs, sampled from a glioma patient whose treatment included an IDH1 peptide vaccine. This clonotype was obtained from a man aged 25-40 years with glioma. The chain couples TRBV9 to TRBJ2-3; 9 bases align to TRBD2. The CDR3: CASSLYVAGATDTQYF. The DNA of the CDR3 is TGTGCCAGCTCCCTCTACGTAGCGGGGGCCACAGATACGCAGTATTTT.